This T cell receptor beta chain derives from a study of T cells in Graves' hyperthyroidism and ophthalmopathy. PBMCs came from about 10 ml fresh peripheral blood. Authors of the study amplified TCR beta CDR3 regions from RNA transcripts. With the HTBI primer set, the TCR CDR3 went through a first round of RT-PCR. TCRdb processed the multiplex PCR reads anew with MiXCR; each CDR3 protein has one entry. The sample includes around 350,000 distinct CDR3 sequences, 12% to 15% seen only once; the top ten take approximately 20%. The germline V gene encodes CDR1 SQVTM and CDR2 ANQGSEA. Between the trimmed V and J ends, which lost 0 bases and 7 bases, there was a span of 10 bases. The CDR3 has 12 amino acids.

The TCR originated in a woman aged 60-75 years with Graves' ophthalmopathy. The sequenced sample consisted of blood. V gene TRBV29-1 combines with J gene TRBJ2-7; D remains ambiguous. The CDR3 DNA reads as TGCAGCGTTGAAGATCTACCGAGGGAGCAGTACTTC. Residues: CSVEDLPREQYF.